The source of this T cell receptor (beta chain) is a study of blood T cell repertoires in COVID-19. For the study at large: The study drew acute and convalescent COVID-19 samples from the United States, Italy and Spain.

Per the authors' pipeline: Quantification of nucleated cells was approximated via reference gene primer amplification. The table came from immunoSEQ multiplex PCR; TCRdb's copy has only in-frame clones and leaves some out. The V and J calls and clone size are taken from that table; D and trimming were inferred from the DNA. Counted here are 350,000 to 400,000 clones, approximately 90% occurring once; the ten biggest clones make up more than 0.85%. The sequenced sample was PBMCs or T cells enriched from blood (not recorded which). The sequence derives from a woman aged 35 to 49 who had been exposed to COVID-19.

The CDR3 protein is CASSLVGVQGNYGYTF. The CDR3 DNA reads TGTGCCAGCAGCTTGGTTGGGGTTCAGGGGAACTATGGCTACACCTTC. This sequence joins TRBV5-4 and TRBJ1-2; D might be TRBD1 (6 bases). The V end lost 0 bases, the J end lost 2 bases, and 14 bases lay between the germline ends. This CDR3 is 16 amino acids long. Germline loops: CDR1 SGHNT, CDR2 YYREEE (reference sequence).